These 8 T cell receptor beta chains came from one sample sequenced in a study of cytomegalovirus exposure and HLA in healthy donors. PCR involved 60 Vbeta and 13 Jbeta primers. Data came from immunoSEQ multiplex PCR; TCRdb stores just in-frame clones and leaves some out. The data contain about 170,000 clones, approximately 84% of them seen just once; the ten biggest clones take up about 2.5%. The sample taken for sequencing was PBMCs. These receptors were obtained from a man aged 25 to 40 in good health and CMV-seropositive.

The rearrangement uses TRBV2 and TRBJ2-3; 10 bases fit TRBD2. V shed 7 bases, J shed 1 base, and the junction held 8 bases outside the gene matches. This CDR3 has 16 amino acids. Germline V lookup: CDR1 SNHLY, CDR2 FYNNEI. CDR3 protein: CASTDPGTSGTDTQYF. The CDR3 DNA is TGTGCCAGCACCGACCCTGGGACTAGCGGCACAGATACGCAGTATTTT.

The chain is built from TRBV12-5 and TRBJ2-1; D possibly corresponds to TRBD1 (5 bases). This CDR3 contains 16 residues. The germline gives CDR1 LGHNT, CDR2 FRNRAP. Trimming took 0 bases from V and 7 from J, leaving 16 bases between them. CDR3 DNA: TGTGCTAGTGGTTTGGTACTGGGGCAGGGTAGGAATGAGCAGTTCTTC. Amino acid sequence: CASGLVLGQGRNEQFF.

The V gene is TRBV7-9, the J gene TRBJ2-3; D is perhaps TRBD2 (5 bases). Germline-derived CDR1 and CDR2 are SEHNR and FQNEAQ (reference sequence). The CDR3 runs to 13 residues. As DNA, the CDR3 is TGTGCTGGCACGAGCGGAAGCACAGATACGCAGTATTTT. It encodes CAGTSGSTDTQYF.

J is TRBJ2-7 and V is TRBV15; D is perhaps TRBD2 (6 bases). Germline CDR1 LNHNV, CDR2 YYDKDF (reference sequence). There are 15 residues in the CDR3. Trimming stripped 0 bases from V and 2 bases from J, with 11 bases between. The CDR3 DNA is TGTGCCACCAGCAGAGACCAGCTAGCGACCTACGAGCAGTACTTC. It specifies CATSRDQLATYEQYF. Variable domain in full (rest from reference TRBV15 and TRBJ2-7): DAMVIQNPRYQVTQFGKPVTLSCSQTLNHNVMYWYQQKSSQAPKLLFHYYDKDFNNEADTPDNFQSRRPNTSFCFLDIRSPGLGDTAMYLCATSRDQLATYEQYFGPGTRLTVT.

The chain uses TRBV19 and TRBJ1-4; D may be TRBD1 (6 bases). Germline lookup yields CDR1 LNHDA and CDR2 SQIVND (reference sequence). The CDR3 runs 16 residues. Trimming cost V 5 bases and J 2 bases, with 15 bases left between them. The CDR3 DNA sequence: TGTGCCAGTAGTTCTGGCAGGGGAACCACTAATGAAAAACTGTTTTTT. It encodes CASSSGRGTTNEKLFF.

The chain has TRBV9 and TRBJ2-5, with TRBD1 matching over 11 bases. Judging by the DNA end, TRBJ2-7 fits better; the J call may be wrong. Germline CDR1 and CDR2: SGDLS and YYNGEE. CDR3 length equals 14 residues. The CDR3 here is CASSGGQGDYEQYF. In DNA form, the CDR3 reads TGTGCCAGCAGCGGGGGACAGGGGGACTACGAGCAGTACTTC.

J is TRBJ2-1 and V is TRBV7-9; TRBD2 aligns across 13 bases. Germline CDR1 and CDR2: SEHNR and FQNEAQ (reference sequence). CDR3 size: 18 residues. The V segment lost 0 bases and the J segment 3 bases; nucleotides outside the gene matches: 5. The CDR3 DNA sequence: TGTGCCAGCAGCTTAGCCGAGGGACTAGCGGGAATCTACAATGAGCAGTTCTTC. Translating it yields CASSLAEGLAGIYNEQFF.

The chain has TRBV7-2 and TRBJ1-2; D not resolved. The CDR3 totals 15 residues. The germline CDR1 and CDR2 sequences are SGHTA and FQGNSA. V was trimmed by 7 bases and J by 4 bases, leaving 19 bases between them. The CDR3 region is CASIEWRDGSYGYTF. As DNA, the CDR3 is TGTGCCAGCATAGAGTGGAGGGATGGGAGCTATGGCTACACCTTC.